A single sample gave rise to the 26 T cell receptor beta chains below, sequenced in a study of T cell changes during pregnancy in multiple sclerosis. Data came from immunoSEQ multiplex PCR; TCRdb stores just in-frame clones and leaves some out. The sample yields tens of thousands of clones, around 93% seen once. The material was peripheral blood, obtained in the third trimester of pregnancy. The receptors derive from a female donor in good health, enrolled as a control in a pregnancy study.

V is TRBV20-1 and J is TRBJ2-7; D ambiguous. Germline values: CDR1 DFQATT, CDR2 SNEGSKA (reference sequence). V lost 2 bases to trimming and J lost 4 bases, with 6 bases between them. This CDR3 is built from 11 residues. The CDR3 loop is CSARSSYEQYF. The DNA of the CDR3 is TGCAGTGCTAGATCTAGTTACGAGCAGTACTTC.

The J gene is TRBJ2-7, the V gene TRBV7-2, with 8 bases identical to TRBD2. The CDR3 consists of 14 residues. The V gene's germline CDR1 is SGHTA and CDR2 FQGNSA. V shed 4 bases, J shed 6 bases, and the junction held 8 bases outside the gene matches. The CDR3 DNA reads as TGTGCCAGCAGCTCGGGACTAGAGGGCCTCGAGCAGTACTTC. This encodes CASSSGLEGLEQYF.

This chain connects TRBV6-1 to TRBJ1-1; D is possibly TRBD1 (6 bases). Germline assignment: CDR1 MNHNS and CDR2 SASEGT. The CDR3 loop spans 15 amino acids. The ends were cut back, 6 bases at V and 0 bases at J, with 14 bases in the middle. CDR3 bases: TGTGCCAGCAGCCCAGGACAGAGCCTGAACACTGAAGCTTTCTTT. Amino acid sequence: CASSPGQSLNTEAFF.

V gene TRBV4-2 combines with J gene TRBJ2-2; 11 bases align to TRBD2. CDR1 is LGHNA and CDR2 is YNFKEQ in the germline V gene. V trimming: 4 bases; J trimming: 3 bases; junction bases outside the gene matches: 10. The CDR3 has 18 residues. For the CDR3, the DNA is TGTGCCAGCAGCCCCGGGGTAGCGGGAGGGCTGGACACCGGGGAGCTGTTTTTT. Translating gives CASSPGVAGGLDTGELFF.

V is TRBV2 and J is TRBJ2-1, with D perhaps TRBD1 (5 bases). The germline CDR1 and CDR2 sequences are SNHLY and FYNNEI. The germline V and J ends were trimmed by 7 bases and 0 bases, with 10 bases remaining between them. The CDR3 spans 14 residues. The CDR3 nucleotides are TGTGCCAGCAAACAGGCGAGCTCCTACAATGAGCAGTTCTTC. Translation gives CASKQASSYNEQFF.

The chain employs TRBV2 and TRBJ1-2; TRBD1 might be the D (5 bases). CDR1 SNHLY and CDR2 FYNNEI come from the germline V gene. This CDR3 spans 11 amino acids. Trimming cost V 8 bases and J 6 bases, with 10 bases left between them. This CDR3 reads CASRQGDGYTF. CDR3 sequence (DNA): TGTGCCAGCCGGCAAGGGGATGGCTACACCTTC.

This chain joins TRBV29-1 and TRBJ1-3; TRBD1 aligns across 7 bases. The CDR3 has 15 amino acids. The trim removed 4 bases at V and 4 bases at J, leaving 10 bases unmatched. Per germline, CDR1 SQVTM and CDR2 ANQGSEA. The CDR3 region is CSVGAQGHGGNTIYF. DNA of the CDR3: TGCAGCGTTGGGGCACAGGGGCATGGGGGAAACACCATATATTTT.

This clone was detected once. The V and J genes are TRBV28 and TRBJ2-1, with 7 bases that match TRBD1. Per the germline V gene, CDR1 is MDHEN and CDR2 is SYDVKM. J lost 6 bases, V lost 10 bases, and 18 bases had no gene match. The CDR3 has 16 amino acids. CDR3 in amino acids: CATWAPTGHRVNEQFF. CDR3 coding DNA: TGTGCCACCTGGGCCCCGACAGGGCACAGAGTCAATGAGCAGTTCTTC.

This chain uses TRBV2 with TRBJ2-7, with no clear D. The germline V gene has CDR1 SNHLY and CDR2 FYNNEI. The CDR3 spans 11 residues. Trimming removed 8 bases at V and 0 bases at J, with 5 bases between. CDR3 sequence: CASQNSYEQYF. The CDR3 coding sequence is TGTGCCAGCCAAAACTCCTACGAGCAGTACTTC.

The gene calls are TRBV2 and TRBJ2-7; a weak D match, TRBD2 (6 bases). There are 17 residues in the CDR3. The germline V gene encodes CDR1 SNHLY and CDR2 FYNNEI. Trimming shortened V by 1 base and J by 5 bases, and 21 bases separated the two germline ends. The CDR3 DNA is TGTGCCAGCAGTGAAGGGCCTCGACTAGAAGCTATCCACGAGCAGTACTTC. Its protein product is CASSEGPRLEAIHEQYF.

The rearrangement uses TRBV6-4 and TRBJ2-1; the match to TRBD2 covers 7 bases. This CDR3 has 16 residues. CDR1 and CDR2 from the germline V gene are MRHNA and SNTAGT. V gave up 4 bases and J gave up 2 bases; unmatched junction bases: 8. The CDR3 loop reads CASSAKPGGPYNEQFF. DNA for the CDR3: TGTGCCAGCAGTGCCAAGCCGGGGGGTCCCTACAATGAGCAGTTCTTC.

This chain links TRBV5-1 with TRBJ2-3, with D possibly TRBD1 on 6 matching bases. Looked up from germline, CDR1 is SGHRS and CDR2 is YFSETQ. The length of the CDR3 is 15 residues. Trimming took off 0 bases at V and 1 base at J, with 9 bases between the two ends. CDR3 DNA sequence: TGCGCCAGCAGCTTGGAGTCAGGGGGCACAGATACGCAGTATTTT. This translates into CASSLESGGTDTQYF.

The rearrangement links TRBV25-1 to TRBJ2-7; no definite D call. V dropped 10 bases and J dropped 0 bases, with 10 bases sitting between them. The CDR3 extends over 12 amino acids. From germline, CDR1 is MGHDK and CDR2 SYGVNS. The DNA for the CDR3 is TGTGCCACATCACGAGGCTCCTACGAGCAGTACTTC. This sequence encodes CATSRGSYEQYF.

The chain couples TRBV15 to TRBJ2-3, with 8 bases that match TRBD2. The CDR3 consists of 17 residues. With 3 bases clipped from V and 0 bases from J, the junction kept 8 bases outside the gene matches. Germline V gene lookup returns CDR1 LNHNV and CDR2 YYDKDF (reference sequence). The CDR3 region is CATSRMGVAGSTDTQYF. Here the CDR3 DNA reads TGTGCCACCAGCAGGATGGGGGTAGCGGGGAGCACAGATACGCAGTATTTT.

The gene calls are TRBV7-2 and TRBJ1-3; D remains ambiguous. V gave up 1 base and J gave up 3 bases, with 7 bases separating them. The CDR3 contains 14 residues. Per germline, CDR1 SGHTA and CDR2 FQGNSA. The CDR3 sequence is CASSLGGNGNTIYF. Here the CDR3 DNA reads TGTGCCAGCAGCTTAGGAGGGAATGGAAACACCATATATTTT. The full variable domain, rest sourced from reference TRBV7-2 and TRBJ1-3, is GAGVSQSPSNKVTEKGKDVELRCDPISGHTALYWYRQSLGQGLEFLIYFQGNSAPDKSGLPSDRFSAERTGGSVSTLTIQRTQQEDSAVYLCASSLGGNGNTIYFGEGSWLTVV.

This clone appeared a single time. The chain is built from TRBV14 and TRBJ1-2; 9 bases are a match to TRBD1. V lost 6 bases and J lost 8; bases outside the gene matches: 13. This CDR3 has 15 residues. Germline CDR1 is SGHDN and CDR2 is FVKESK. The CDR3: CASRASSGDRVGYTF. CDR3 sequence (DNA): TGTGCCAGCAGAGCCTCGAGTGGGGACAGGGTAGGCTACACCTTC.

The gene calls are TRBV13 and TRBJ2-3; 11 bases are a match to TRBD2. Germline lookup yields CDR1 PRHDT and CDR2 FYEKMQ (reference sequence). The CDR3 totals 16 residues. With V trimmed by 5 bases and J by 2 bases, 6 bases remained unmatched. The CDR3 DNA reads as TGTGCCAGCAGCGGACCGGGACTAGCGGTCACAGATACGCAGTATTTT. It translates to CASSGPGLAVTDTQYF.

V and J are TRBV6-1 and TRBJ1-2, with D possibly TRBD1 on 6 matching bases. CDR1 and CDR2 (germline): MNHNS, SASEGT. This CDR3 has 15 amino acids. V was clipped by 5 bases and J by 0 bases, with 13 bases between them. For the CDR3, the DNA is TGTGCCAGCAGTAAGGACAGACAGTCTAACTATGGCTACACCTTC. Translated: CASSKDRQSNYGYTF.

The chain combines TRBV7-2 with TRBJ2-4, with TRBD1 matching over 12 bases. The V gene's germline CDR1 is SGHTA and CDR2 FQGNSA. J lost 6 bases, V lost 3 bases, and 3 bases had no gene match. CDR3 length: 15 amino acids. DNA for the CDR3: TGTGCCAGCAGCTTCGGGACAGGGGGCTTAAACATTCAGTACTTC. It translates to CASSFGTGGLNIQYF. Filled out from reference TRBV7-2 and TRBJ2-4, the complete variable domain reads GAGVSQSPSNKVTEKGKDVELRCDPISGHTALYWYRQSLGQGLEFLIYFQGNSAPDKSGLPSDRFSAERTGGSVSTLTIQRTQQEDSAVYLCASSFGTGGLNIQYFGAGTRLSVL.

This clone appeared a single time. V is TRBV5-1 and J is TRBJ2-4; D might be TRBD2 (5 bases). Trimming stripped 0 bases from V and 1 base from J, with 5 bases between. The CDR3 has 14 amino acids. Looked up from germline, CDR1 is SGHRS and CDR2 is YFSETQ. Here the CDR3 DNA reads TGCGCCAGCAGCTTGGGCGGGGCCAAAAACATTCAGTACTTC. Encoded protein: CASSLGGAKNIQYF.

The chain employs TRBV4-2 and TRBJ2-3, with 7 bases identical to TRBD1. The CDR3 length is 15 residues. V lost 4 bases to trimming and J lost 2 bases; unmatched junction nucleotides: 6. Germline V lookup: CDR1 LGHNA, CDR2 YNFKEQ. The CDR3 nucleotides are TGTGCCAGCAGCCCGGTCCAGGGGGACACAGATACGCAGTATTTT. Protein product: CASSPVQGDTDTQYF.

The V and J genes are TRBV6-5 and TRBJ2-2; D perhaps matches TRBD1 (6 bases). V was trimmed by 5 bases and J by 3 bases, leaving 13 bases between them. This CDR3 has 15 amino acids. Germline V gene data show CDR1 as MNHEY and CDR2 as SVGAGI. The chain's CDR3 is CASSPMGAYTGELFF. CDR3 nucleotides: TGTGCCAGCAGTCCAATGGGGGCGTACACCGGGGAGCTGTTTTTT.

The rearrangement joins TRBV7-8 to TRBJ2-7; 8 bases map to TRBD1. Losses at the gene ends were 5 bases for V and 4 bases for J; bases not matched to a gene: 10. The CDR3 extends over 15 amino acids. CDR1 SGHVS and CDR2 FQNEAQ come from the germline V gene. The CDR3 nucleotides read TGTGCCAGCAGCCAACCGACAGGGGAGGTTTACGAGCAGTACTTC. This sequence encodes CASSQPTGEVYEQYF.

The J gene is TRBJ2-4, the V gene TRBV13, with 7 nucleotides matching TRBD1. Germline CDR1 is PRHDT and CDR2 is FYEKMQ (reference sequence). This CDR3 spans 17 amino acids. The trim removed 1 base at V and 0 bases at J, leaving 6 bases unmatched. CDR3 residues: CASSLARTGGAKNIQYF. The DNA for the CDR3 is TGTGCCAGCAGCTTAGCTAGGACAGGAGGAGCCAAAAACATTCAGTACTTC. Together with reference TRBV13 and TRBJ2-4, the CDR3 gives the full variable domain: AAGVIQSPRHLIKEKRETATLKCYPIPRHDTVYWYQQGPGQDPQFLISFYEKMQSDKGSIPDRFSAQQFSDYHSELNMSSLELGDSALYFCASSLARTGGAKNIQYFGAGTRLSVL.

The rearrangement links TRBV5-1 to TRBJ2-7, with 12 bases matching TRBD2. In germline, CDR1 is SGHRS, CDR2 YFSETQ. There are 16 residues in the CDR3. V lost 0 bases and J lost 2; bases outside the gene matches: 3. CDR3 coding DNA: TGCGCCAGCAGCTTGGGTAGACTAGCGGGAGCCTACGAGCAGTACTTC. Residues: CASSLGRLAGAYEQYF.

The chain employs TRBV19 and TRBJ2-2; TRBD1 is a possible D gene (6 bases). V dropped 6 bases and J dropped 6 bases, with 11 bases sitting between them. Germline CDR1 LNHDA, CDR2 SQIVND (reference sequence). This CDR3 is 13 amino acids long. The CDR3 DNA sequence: TGTGCCAGTAGGGACAGAGCGTCCGGGGAGCTGTTTTTT. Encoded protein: CASRDRASGELFF.